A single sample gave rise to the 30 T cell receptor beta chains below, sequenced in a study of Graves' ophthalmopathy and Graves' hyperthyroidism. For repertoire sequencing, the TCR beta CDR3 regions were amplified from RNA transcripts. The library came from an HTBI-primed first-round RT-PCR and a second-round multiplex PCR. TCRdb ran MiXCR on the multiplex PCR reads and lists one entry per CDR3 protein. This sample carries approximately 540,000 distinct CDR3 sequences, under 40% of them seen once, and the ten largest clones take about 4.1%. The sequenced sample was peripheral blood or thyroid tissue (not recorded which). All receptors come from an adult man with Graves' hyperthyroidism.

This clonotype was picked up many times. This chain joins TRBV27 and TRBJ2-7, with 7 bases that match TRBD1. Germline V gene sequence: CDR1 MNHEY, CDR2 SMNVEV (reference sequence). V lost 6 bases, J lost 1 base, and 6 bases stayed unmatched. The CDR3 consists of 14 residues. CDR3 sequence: CASSAGTASYEQYF. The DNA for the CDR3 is TGTGCCAGCAGCGCCGGGACAGCTTCCTACGAGCAGTACTTC.

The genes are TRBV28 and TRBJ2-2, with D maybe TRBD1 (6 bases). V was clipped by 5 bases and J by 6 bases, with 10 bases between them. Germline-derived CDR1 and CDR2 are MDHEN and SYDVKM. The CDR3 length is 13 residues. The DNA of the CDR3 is TGTGCCAGCAGTAAAGCAGGGGCCGGGGAGCTGTTTTTT. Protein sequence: CASSKAGAGELFF.

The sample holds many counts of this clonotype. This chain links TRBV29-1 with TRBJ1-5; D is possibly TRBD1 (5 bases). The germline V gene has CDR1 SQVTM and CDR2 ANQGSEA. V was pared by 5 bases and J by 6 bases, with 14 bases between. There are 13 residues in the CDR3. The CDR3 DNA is TGCAGCGTTACCCGGGGGGTGGGTCAGCCCCAGCATTTT. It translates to CSVTRGVGQPQHF.

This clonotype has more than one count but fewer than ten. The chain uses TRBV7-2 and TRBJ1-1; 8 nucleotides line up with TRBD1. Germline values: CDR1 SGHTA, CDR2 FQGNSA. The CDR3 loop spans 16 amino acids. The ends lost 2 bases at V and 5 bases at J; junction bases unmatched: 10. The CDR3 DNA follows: TGTGCCAGCAGCTTACATGGACAGGGAGGGAGAACTGAAGCTTTCTTT. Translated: CASSLHGQGGRTEAFF.

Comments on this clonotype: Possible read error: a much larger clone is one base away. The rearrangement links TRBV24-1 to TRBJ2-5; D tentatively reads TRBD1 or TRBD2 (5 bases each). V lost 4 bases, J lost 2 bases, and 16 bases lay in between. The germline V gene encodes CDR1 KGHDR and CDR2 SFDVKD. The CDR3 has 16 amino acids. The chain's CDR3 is CATSDPGSREQETQYF. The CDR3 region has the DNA TGTGCCACCAGTGACCCGGGAAGCAGGGAACAAGAGACCCAGTACTTC.

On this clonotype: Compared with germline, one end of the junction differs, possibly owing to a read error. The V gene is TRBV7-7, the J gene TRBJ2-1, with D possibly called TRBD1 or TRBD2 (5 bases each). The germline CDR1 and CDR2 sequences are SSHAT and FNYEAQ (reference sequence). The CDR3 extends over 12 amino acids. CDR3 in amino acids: CASSWGRYEQFF. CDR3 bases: TGTGCTAGCAGCTGGGGACGATATGAGCAGTTCTTC.

CDR3 DNA sequence: TGTGCCAGCAGTTACGGGACTAGCGGGAGGTACGAGCAGTACTTC. Its protein product is CASSYGTSGRYEQYF. The rearrangement links TRBV2 to TRBJ2-7; 15 nucleotides agree with TRBD2. CDR1 and CDR2 (germline): SNHLY, FYNNEI. Trimming removed 5 bases from V and 4 bases from J; junction bases left unmatched: 3. The CDR3 runs to 15 residues. Full variable domain (rest looked up from reference TRBV2 and TRBJ2-7): EPEVTQTPSHQVTQMGQEVILRCVPISNHLYFYWYRQILGQKVEFLVSFYNNEISEKSEIFDDQFSVERPDGSNFTLKIRSTKLEDSAMYFCASSYGTSGRYEQYFGPGTRLTVT.

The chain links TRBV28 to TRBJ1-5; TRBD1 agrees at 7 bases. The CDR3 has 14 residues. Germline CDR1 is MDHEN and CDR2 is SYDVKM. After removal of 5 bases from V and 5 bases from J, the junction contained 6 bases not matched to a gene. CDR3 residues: CASSPWDSDQPQHF. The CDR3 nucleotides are TGTGCCAGCAGTCCCTGGGACAGCGATCAGCCCCAGCATTTT.

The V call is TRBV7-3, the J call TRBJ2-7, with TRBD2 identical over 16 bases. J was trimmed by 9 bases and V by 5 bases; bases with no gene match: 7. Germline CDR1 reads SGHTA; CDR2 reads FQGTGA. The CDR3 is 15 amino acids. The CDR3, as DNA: TGTGCCAGCAGCCCACCCGGGACTAGCGGGGGGGCGCAGTACTTC. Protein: CASSPPGTSGGAQYF. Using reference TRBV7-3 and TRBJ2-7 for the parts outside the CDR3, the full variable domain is GAGVSQTPSNKVTEKGKYVELRCDPISGHTALYWYRQSLGQGPEFLIYFQGTGAADDSGLPNDRFFAVRPEGSVSTLKIQRTERGDSAVYLCASSPPGTSGGAQYFGPGTRLTVT.

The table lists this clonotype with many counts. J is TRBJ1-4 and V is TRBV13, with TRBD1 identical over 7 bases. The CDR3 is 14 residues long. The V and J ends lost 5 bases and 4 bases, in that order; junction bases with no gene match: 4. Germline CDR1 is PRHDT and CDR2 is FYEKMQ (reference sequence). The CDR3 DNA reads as TGTGCCAGCAGCCTGGGACAGAGTAATGAAAAACTGTTTTTT. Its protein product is CASSLGQSNEKLFF.

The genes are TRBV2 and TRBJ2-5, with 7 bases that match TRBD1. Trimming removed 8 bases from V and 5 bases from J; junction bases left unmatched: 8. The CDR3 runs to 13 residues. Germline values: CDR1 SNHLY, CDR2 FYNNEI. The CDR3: CASVSDRAETQYF. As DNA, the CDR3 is TGTGCCAGCGTTTCTGACAGGGCTGAGACCCAGTACTTC.

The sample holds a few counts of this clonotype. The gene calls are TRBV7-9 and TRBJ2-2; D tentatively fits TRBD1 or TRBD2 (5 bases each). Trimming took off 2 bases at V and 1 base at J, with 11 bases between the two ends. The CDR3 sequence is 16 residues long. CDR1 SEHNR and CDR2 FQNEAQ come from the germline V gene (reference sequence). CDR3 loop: CASSLSGTENTGELFF. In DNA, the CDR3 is TGTGCCAGCAGCTTATCCGGGACCGAGAACACCGGGGAGCTGTTTTTT. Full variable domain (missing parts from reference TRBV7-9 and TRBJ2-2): DTGVSQNPRHKITKRGQNVTFRCDPISEHNRLYWYRQTLGQGPEFLTYFQNEAQLEKSRLLSDRFSAERPKGSFSTLEIQRTEQGDSAMYLCASSLSGTENTGELFFGEGSRLTVL.

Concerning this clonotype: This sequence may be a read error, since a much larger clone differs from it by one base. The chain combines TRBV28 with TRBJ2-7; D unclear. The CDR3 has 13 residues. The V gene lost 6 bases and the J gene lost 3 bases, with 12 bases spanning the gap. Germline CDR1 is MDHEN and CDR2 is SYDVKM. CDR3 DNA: TGTGCCAGCAGATCACCTGCGTTCTACGAGCAGTACTTC. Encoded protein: CASRSPAFYEQYF. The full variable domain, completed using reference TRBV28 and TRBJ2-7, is DVKVTQSSRYLVKRTGEKVFLECVQDMDHENMFWYRQDPGLGLRLIYFSYDVKMKEKGDIPEGYSVSREKKERFSLILESASTNQTSMYLCASRSPAFYEQYFGPGTRLTVT.

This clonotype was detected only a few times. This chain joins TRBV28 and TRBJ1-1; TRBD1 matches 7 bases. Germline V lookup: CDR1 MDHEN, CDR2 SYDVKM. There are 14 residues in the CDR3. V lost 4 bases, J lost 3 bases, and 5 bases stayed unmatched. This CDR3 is CASSSRGRDTEAFF. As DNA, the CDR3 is TGTGCCAGCAGTTCAAGGGGGCGGGACACTGAAGCTTTCTTT.

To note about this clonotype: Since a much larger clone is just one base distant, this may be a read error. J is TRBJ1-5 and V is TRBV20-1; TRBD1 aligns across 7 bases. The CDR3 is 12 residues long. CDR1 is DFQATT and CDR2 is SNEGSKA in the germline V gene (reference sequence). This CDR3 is CGVDRGNQPQHF. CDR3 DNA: TGCGGCGTCGACAGGGGCAATCAGCCCCAGCATTTT.

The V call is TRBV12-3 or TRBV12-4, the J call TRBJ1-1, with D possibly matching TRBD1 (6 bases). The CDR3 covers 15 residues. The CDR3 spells CASGLAGVMNTEAFF. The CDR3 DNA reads TGTGCTAGTGGTTTGGCAGGGGTCATGAACACTGAAGCTTTCTTT.

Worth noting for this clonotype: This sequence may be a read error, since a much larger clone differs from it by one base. The CDR3 sequence is CAVSPTGDDEQFF. DNA for the CDR3: TGTGCCGTCAGCCCGACAGGGGACGATGAGCAGTTCTTC. The chain recombines TRBV10-3 with TRBJ2-1, with 8 bases lining up with TRBD1. Germline V lookup: CDR1 ENHRY, CDR2 SYGVKD. This CDR3 comprises 13 residues.

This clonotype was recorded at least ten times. The CDR3 bases are TGTGCCAGCAGCTCTACAGGGGTCTCTGGAAACACCATATATTTT. Protein product: CASSSTGVSGNTIYF. J is TRBJ1-3 and V is TRBV5-8; 7 bases match TRBD1. The CDR3 spans 15 residues. V was clipped by 3 bases and J by 0 bases; unmatched bases: 3. The V gene's germline CDR1 is SGHTS and CDR2 YDEGEE.

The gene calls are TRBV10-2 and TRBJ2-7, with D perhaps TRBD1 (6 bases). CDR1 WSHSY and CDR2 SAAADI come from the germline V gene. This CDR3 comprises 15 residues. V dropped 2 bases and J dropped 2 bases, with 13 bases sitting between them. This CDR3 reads CASSETDRPPYEQYF. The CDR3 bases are TGCGCCAGCAGTGAGACAGACAGGCCGCCCTACGAGCAGTACTTC.

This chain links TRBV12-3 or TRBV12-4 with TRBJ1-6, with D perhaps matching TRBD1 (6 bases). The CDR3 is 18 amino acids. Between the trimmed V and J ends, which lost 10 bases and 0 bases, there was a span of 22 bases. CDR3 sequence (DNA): TGTGCCAACTGGCCAGGGGCCTCGTTCGGCTCCTATAATTCACCCCTCCACTTT. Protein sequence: CANWPGASFGSYNSPLHF.

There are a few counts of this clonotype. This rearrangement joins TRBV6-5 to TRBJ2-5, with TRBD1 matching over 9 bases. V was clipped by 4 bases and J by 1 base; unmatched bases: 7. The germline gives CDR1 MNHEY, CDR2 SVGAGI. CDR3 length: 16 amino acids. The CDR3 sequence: CASSLITGGGQETQYF. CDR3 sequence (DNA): TGTGCCAGCAGTTTAATTACAGGGGGCGGCCAAGAGACCCAGTACTTC.

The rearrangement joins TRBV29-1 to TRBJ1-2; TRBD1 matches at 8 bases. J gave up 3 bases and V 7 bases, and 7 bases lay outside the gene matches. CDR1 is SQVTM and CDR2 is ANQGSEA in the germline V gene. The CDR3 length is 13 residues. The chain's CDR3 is CSATGDSDYGYTF. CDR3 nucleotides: TGCAGCGCGACAGGGGACAGCGACTATGGCTACACCTTC. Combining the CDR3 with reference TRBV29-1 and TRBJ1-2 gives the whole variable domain SAVISQKPSRDICQRGTSLTIQCQVDSQVTMMFWYRQQPGQSLTLIATANQGSEATYESGFVIDKFPISRPNLTFSTLTVSNMSPEDSSIYLCSATGDSDYGYTFGSGTRLTVV.

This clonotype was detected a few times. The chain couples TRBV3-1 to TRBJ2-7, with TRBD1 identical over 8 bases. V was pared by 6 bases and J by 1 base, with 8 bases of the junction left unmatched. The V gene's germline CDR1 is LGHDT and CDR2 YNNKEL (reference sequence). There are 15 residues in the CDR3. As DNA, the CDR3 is TGTGCCAGCAGATCGCGAGGACAGGGTTCCTACGAGCAGTACTTC. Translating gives CASRSRGQGSYEQYF.

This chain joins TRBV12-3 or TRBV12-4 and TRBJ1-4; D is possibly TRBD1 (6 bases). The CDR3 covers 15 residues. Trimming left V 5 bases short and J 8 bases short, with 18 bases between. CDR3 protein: CASSVVGGAYEKLFF. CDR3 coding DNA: TGTGCCAGCAGTGTCGTTGGGGGGGCCTACGAAAAACTGTTTTTT.

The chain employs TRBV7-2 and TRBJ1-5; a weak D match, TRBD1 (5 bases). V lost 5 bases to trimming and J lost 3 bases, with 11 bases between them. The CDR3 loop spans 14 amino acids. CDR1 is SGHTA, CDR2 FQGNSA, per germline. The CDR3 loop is CASSQQAANQPQHF. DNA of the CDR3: TGTGCCAGCAGCCAACAGGCAGCCAATCAGCCCCAGCATTTT.

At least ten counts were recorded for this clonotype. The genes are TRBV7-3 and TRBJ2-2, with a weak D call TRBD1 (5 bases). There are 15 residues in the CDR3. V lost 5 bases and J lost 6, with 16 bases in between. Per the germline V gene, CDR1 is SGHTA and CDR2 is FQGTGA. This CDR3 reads CASSVREFGSGELFF. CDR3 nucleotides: TGTGCCAGCAGCGTCAGGGAATTTGGATCCGGGGAGCTGTTTTTT.

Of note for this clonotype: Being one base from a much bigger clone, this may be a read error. The CDR3: CASSLNRGTGLNEQYF. CDR3 DNA sequence: TGTGCCAGCAGCTTAAATCGCGGGACAGGCTTGAACGAGCAGTACTTC. This chain connects TRBV7-2 to TRBJ2-7; 8 bases match TRBD1. J lost 5 bases, V lost 2 bases, and 11 bases had no gene match. The CDR3 is made up of 16 amino acids. CDR1 is SGHTA, CDR2 FQGNSA, per germline.

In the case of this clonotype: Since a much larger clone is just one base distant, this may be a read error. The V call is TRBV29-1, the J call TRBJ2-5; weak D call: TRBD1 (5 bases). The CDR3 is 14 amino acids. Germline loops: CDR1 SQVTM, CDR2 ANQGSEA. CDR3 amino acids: CSAEDREQEETQYF. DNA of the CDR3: TGCAGCGCTGAAGATCGCGAACAGGAAGAGACCCAGTACTTC.

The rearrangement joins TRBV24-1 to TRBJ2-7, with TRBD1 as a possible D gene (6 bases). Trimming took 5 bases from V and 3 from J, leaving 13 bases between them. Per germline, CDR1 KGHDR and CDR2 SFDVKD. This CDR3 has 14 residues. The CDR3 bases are TGTGCCACCAGTGCTAGGCAGGGGATCTACGAGCAGTACTTC. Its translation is CATSARQGIYEQYF.

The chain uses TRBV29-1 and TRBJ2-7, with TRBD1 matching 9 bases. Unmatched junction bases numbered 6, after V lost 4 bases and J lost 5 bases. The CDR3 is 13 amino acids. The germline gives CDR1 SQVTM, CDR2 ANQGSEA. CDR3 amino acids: CSVVSGQGHEQYF. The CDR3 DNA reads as TGCAGCGTTGTTTCGGGACAGGGACACGAGCAGTACTTC.